The next 10 T cell receptor beta chains were all read from a single sample in a study of T cell repertoires in cytomegalovirus infection. TCRdb re-analysed the reads in MiXCR, keeping a single row per CDR3 protein. The sample gives a few hundred thousand distinct CDR3 sequences, about 30% of which show up once; under 15% is in the top ten. The sequenced sample was PBMCs. Receptors originate from a human donor in good health (CMV status not recorded). Some clones in this sample may be carry-over from other donors' samples.

The table lists this clonotype with a few counts. The rearrangement links TRBV11-2 to TRBJ2-3; TRBD2 aligns across 11 bases. V shed 0 bases and J 3 bases; nucleotides not matched to a gene: 2. The germline gives CDR1 SGHAT, CDR2 FQNNGV. The CDR3 is made up of 16 amino acids. CDR3 sequence reads: CASSLETSGSTDTQYF. CDR3 nucleotide sequence: TGTGCCAGCAGCTTAGAAACTAGCGGGAGTACAGATACGCAGTATTTT.

This clonotype was observed a handful of times. The chain combines TRBV11-2 with TRBJ1-6; TRBD1 is a possible D gene (5 bases). The CDR3 loop spans 13 amino acids. The germline V gene encodes CDR1 SGHAT and CDR2 FQNNGV. Trimming stripped 0 bases from V and 9 bases from J, with 6 bases between. CDR3 nucleotides: TGTGCCAGCAGCTTAGAGGGGGGTTCACCCCTCCACTTT. Its protein product is CASSLEGGSPLHF.

This clonotype was seen at least ten times. V gene TRBV7-2 combines with J gene TRBJ2-1, with D possibly being TRBD2 (5 bases). CDR1 is SGHTA and CDR2 is FQGNSA in the germline V gene. The V end was cut by 3 bases, the J end by 15 bases, with 18 bases between. The CDR3 runs to 13 residues. The CDR3 coding sequence is TGTGCCAGCAGCTTGACGGACGGGATTCACCCGTTCTTC. It translates to CASSLTDGIHPFF.

The rearrangement links TRBV24-1 to TRBJ2-5; D may be TRBD2 (5 bases). Trimming shortened V by 4 bases and J by 5 bases, and 10 bases separated the two germline ends. Per the germline V gene, CDR1 is KGHDR and CDR2 is SFDVKD. The CDR3 is made up of 13 amino acids. The CDR3 DNA follows: TGTGCCACCAGTGAGAGGGTTGGCGAGACCCAGTACTTC. It specifies CATSERVGETQYF.

The DNA of the CDR3 is TGCAGCGTTGACCGCCGTAGTAGCACAGATACGCAGTATTTT. Translation: CSVDRRSSTDTQYF. The chain joins TRBV29-1 to TRBJ2-3; D uncertain. Germline assignment: CDR1 SQVTM and CDR2 ANQGSEA. The CDR3 length is 14 residues. V shed 3 bases and J shed 0 bases, with 10 bases lying between them.

This clonotype was seen many times. The genes are TRBV10-3 and TRBJ2-1; D unclear. In germline, CDR1 is ENHRY, CDR2 SYGVKD. The CDR3 contains 18 residues. V lost 7 bases and J lost 6, with 28 bases in between. Here the CDR3 DNA reads TGTGCCATCATTCACCGGGTCTCCTCTATAGTAAGGTGCAATGAGCAGTTCTTC. Translating gives CAIIHRVSSIVRCNEQFF.

This clonotype was observed at least ten times. The chain joins TRBV7-2 to TRBJ2-1, with D tentatively TRBD2 (6 bases). V shed 5 bases and J shed 4 bases, with 12 bases lying between them. Germline V gene lookup returns CDR1 SGHTA and CDR2 FQGNSA. This CDR3 is 14 amino acids long. The CDR3 DNA reads as TGTGCCAGCAGCCCGGCGGGGATGTACAATGAGCAGTTCTTC. Translated: CASSPAGMYNEQFF. The full variable domain, rest sourced from reference TRBV7-2 and TRBJ2-1, is GAGVSQSPSNKVTEKGKDVELRCDPISGHTALYWYRQSLGQGLEFLIYFQGNSAPDKSGLPSDRFSAERTGGSVSTLTIQRTQQEDSAVYLCASSPAGMYNEQFFGPGTRLTVL.

This sequence joins TRBV20-1 and TRBJ2-1; no definite D call. Between the trimmed V and J ends, which lost 8 bases and 5 bases, there was a span of 10 bases. This CDR3 is built from 11 residues. Germline loops: CDR1 DFQATT, CDR2 SNEGSKA (reference sequence). The DNA of the CDR3 is TGCAGTAGTCTCGAGAACAATGAGCAGTTCTTC. This codes for CSSLENNEQFF.

This clonotype has a single count. The chain carries TRBV5-1 and TRBJ2-3; D perhaps matches TRBD1 (6 bases). The CDR3 has 15 amino acids. Between the trimmed V and J ends, which lost 0 bases and 6 bases, there was a span of 14 bases. CDR1 SGHRS and CDR2 YFSETQ come from the germline V gene. The CDR3 spells CASSLEGHGADTQYF. The CDR3 DNA follows: TGCGCCAGCAGCTTGGAGGGACATGGGGCGGATACGCAGTATTTT.

This clonotype was counted between two and nine times. J is TRBJ1-2 and V is TRBV11-2; no clear D. Germline CDR1 reads SGHAT; CDR2 reads FQNNGV. Trimming stripped 4 bases from V and 8 bases from J, with 11 bases between. This CDR3 has 12 residues. CDR3 sequence reads: CASSSRGDGYTF. CDR3 coding DNA: TGTGCCAGCAGCTCCCGGGGTGACGGCTACACCTTC. Full variable domain (outside the CDR3, taken from reference TRBV11-2 and TRBJ1-2): EAGVAQSPRYKIIEKRQSVAFWCNPISGHATLYWYQQILGQGPKLLIQFQNNGVVDDSQLPKDRFSAERLKGVDSTLKIQPAKLEDSAVYLCASSSRGDGYTFGSGTRLTVV.